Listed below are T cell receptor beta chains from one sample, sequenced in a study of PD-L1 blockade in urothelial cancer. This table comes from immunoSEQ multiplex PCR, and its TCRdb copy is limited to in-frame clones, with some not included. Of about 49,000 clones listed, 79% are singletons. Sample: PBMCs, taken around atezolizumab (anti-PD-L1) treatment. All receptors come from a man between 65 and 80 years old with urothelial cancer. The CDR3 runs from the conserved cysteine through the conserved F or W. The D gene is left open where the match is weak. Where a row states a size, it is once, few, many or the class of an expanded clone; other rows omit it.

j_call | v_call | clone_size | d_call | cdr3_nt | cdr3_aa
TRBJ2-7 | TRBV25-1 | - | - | TGTGCCAGCAGTGGCCAGGGTAGGGGGATCTCCTACGAGCAGTACTTC | CASSGQGRGISYEQYF
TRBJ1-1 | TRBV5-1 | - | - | TGCGCCAGCAGCTCTAGAGGGGGGGGCGCGGGCACTGAAGCTTTCTTT | CASSSRGGGAGTEAFF
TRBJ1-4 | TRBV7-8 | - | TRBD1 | TGTGCCAGCAGCTTAGCCGGGACAGGGAATGAAAAACTGTTTTTT | CASSLAGTGNEKLFF
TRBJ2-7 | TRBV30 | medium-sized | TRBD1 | TGTGCCTGGTCCGGGACAGGAGGAGGCGAGCAGTACTTC | CAWSGTGGGEQYF
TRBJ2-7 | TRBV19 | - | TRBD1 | TGTGCCAGTAGTCGGGACAGGGTGCAAGACGAGCAGTACTTC | CASSRDRVQDEQYF
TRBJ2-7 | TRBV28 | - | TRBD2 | TGTGCCAGCAGTTCGGGACTAGCGGGGGAATATTACGAGCAGTACTTC | CASSSGLAGEYYEQYF
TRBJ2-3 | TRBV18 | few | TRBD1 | TGTGCCAGCTCACGAAACAGGGGCGCAGATACGCAGTATTTT | CASSRNRGADTQYF
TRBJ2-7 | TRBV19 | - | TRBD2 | TGTGCCAGTAGTACCGGACTAGCGGGAGCCTACGAGCAGTACTTC | CASSTGLAGAYEQYF
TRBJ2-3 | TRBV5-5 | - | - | TGTGCCAGCAGCTTGGGAGGGAGCGGCACAGATACGCAGTATTTT | CASSLGGSGTDTQYF
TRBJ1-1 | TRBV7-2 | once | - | TGTGCCAGCAGCTCAGACGGACAGATCACTGAAGCTTTCTTT | CASSSDGQITEAFF
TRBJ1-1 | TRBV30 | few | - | TGTGCCTGGAGTGGACGGAGTGAAGCTTTCTTT | CAWSGRSEAFF
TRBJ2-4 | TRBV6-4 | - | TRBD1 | TGTGCCAGCAGGCCGACAGGGCGAGCCAAAAACATTCAGTACTTC | CASRPTGRAKNIQYF
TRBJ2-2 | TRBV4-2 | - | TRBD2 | TGTGCCAGCAGCCAGAAAAGCGGGAGGGCCGCCGGGGAGCTGTTTTTT | CASSQKSGRAAGELFF
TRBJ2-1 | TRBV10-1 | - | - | TGCGCCAGCAGTGATTCCCCCGGCAATGAGCAGTTCTTC | CASSDSPGNEQFF
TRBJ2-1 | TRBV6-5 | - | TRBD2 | TGTGCCAGCAGTCCCACTAGCGGGCCCCACAATGAGCAGTTCTTC | CASSPTSGPHNEQFF
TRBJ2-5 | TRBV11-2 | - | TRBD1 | TGTGCCAGCAGCTCCCTCGGCAGGGGGACCCAAGAGACCCAGTACTTC | CASSSLGRGTQETQYF
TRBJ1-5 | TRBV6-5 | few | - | TGTGCCAGCAGTGCGGGACTACCGGGTGAGCAGCCCCAGCATTTT | CASSAGLPGEQPQHF
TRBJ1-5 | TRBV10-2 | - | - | TGCGCCAGCAGTGAGGCGGGGGGCCGCAATCAGCCCCAGCATTTT | CASSEAGGRNQPQHF
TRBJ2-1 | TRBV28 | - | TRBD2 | TGTGCCAGCAGTTTTTCTAGCGGAGCTTCCACGAGCTCCTACAATGAGCAGTTCTTC | CASSFSSGASTSSYNEQFF
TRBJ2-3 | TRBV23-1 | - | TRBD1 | TGCGCCAGCAGCCCCTTCGTCCGGGACAGAGGGATAGATACGCAGTATTTT | CASSPFVRDRGIDTQYF
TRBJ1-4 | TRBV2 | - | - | TGTGCCAGCCATGGAGGTGGGGAAAAACTGTTTTTT | CASHGGGEKLFF
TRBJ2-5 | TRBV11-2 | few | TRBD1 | TGTGCCAGCAGCTTTTTTCTCCGACAGGGGGACGAGACCCAGTACTTC | CASSFFLRQGDETQYF
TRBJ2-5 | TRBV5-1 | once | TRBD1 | TGCGCCAGCAGTCTCTTCCCGGGACAGAAAGAGACCCAGTACTTC | CASSLFPGQKETQYF